The present T cell receptor beta chain was sequenced within a study of CD8+ T cells in alopecia areata. Following extraction, RNA underwent reverse transcription to cDNA, which served as the sequencing template. Produced via immunoSEQ multiplex PCR; TCRdb's table is partial and in-frame only. The sample lists approximately 160,000 clones; less than 70% were seen once. Treatment reported: oral pan-JAK inhibitor, 5-10 mg twice daily. Obtained from alopecia areata patients were lesional scalp punch biopsies along with peripheral blood. The CDR3 is made up of 10 amino acids. CDR1 is GTSNPN, CDR2 SVGIG, per germline (reference sequence).

The V gene is TRBV30, the J gene TRBJ2-3; no clear D. This TCR was sampled from a human donor with alopecia areata. Sequencing used CD4+ T cells sorted from blood, obtained at week 24, from a patient treated with tofacitinib. CDR3 coding DNA: TGTGCTTCAAGGACAGATACGCAGTATTTT. Its translation is CASRTDTQYF.